This T cell receptor beta chain was documented in a study of T cells after yellow fever vaccination. Only a few counts were recorded for this clonotype. The CDR3 spans 19 residues. V dropped 4 bases and J dropped 1; count of bases not matched to a gene: 9. Synthesis of TCR cDNA relied on 5'RACE template switching, which attached a universal primer site and UMIs. TCRdb analysed the 5' RACE reads with MiXCR anew, one entry per CDR3 protein. The table has 610,000 or so distinct CDR3 sequences, 9% to 15% seen once. This clonotype was obtained from a man aged 25 to 40 who received the YFV17D yellow fever vaccine. Sequenced material: PBMCs, taken on the day of the yellow fever booster vaccination. The chain employs TRBV12-3 or TRBV12-4 and TRBJ2-1, with TRBD2 matching 14 bases. The CDR3 sequence: CASSSLGTSGSGSYNEQFF. CDR3 bases: TGTGCCAGCAGTTCCCTCGGGACTAGCGGGAGCGGGTCCTACAATGAGCAGTTCTTC.